This TCR beta chain appears in the sequencing data of a study of blood T cell repertoires in COVID-19. For the study at large: The United States, Italy and Spain were the sources of the acute and convalescent COVID-19 samples.

The table lists this clone with a few counts. Per the authors' pipeline: Scientists estimated how many nucleated cells there were by amplifying reference gene primers. Sequenced by immunoSEQ multiplex PCR; TCRdb stores in-frame clones only, minus some. That table gives V, J and clone size, and the DNA gave D and trimming. The sample holds fewer than 250,000 clones, about 89% seen once. Germline lookup yields CDR1 KGHSH and CDR2 LQKENI. Trimming shortened V by 6 bases and J by 5 bases, and 16 bases separated the two germline ends. There are 15 residues in the CDR3. Material for sequencing was peripheral blood. The chain has TRBV18 and TRBJ1-4; TRBD1 might be the D (6 bases). The clonotype comes from a woman between 55 and 75 years old who had recovered from COVID-19. As DNA, the CDR3 is TGTGCCAGCTCCCCTGGGACACGGACGAATGAAAAACTGTTTTTT. Translation: CASSPGTRTNEKLFF.